This paragraph reports one T cell receptor beta chain. The antigen remains unidentified. Sequencing was performed with immunoSEQ multiplex PCR; in TCRdb, only in-frame clones are kept and a portion is missing. The sample lists over 15,000 clones; over 75% were seen once. These data come from a study of T cells in narcolepsy. Study results and caveats: Same-patient CSF and blood CD4+ T cell clonotypes included HCRT-specific and TRIB2-specific autoreactive ones. Blood of same and different patients, but not healthy controls, reportedly held recurring autoreactive clonotypes. Some memory CD4+ repertoires had no autoreactive clone sequences.

Germline CDR1 SQVTM, CDR2 ANQGSEA. Trimming removed 1 base from V and 1 base from J, with 7 bases in between. CDR3 length: 13 residues. The J gene is TRBJ1-2, the V gene TRBV29-1, with D hard to call. This TCR derives from a human donor in good health. The source material was memory (CD45RA-) CD4+ T cells from blood. The CDR3 nucleotides are TGCAGCGTTGAAGGCGCAATTAACTATGGCTACACCTTC. Protein product: CSVEGAINYGYTF.